These T cell receptor beta chains were read from a single sample in a study of response to subunit inactivated influenza vaccine. One entry per CDR3 protein results from TCRdb running MiXCR on the RT-PCR reads. The sample lists approximately 500,000 distinct CDR3 sequences, 13% occurring once. The input for sequencing was PBMCs from blood, taken roughly 48 days after vaccination. These receptors all come from a man between 45 and 60 years old who received an inactivated influenza vaccine. Each CDR3 is given with its conserved first and last residue. D genes are given only for firm matches. Clone sizes are given selectively: once, few, many, or a class where the clone is expanded.

clone_size	d_call	v_call	j_call	cdr3_length	cdr3_aa	cdr3_nt
many	NA	TRBV12-3/TRBV12-4	TRBJ2-7	14	CASSPALGGREQYF	TGTGCCAGCAGTCCCGCCTTGGGGGGGCGCGAGCAGTACTTC
NA	TRBD2	TRBV6-6	TRBJ2-7	12	CASSWTRNEQYF	TGTGCCAGCAGTTGGACTAGAAACGAGCAGTACTTC
NA	TRBD2	TRBV24-1	TRBJ2-7	16	CATSDSGTSASYEQYF	TGTGCCACCAGTGATTCGGGGACTAGCGCGTCCTACGAGCAGTACTTC
NA	NA	TRBV3-1	TRBJ1-6	12	CASTTSGSPLHF	TGTGCCAGCACCACGTCCGGTTCACCCCTCCACTTT
NA	NA	TRBV12-3/TRBV12-4	TRBJ1-4	14	CASSWDTGGGKLFF	TGTGCCAGCAGTTGGGACACGGGGGGCGGAAAACTGTTTTTT
few	NA	TRBV20-1	TRBJ2-3	12	CSARVSTYTQYF	TGCAGTGCTAGAGTGAGCACGTATACGCAGTATTTT
NA	TRBD2	TRBV7-6	TRBJ2-2	14	CASSPLAGPGELFF	TGTGCCAGCAGCCCACTAGCGGGTCCCGGGGAGCTGTTTTTT
NA	TRBD2	TRBV12-3/TRBV12-4	TRBJ2-1	18	CASSTPGLAGGPYNEQFF	TGTGCCAGCAGTACTCCGGGACTAGCGGGAGGGCCCTACAATGAGCAGTTCTTC
NA	NA	TRBV6-1	TRBJ2-1	13	CASRKQGYNEQFF	TGTGCCAGCAGGAAACAGGGATACAATGAGCAGTTCTTC
few	TRBD1	TRBV5-6	TRBJ1-6	14	CASKRGQGVSPLHF	TGTGCCAGCAAACGCGGACAGGGAGTATCACCCCTCCACTTT
few	TRBD1	TRBV7-2	TRBJ1-2	16	CASSPMDRGTNYGYTF	TGTGCCAGCAGCCCCATGGACAGGGGAACCAACTATGGCTACACCTTC
NA	NA	TRBV6-2/TRBV6-3	TRBJ2-5	14	CASSWPRRQETQYF	TGTGCCAGCAGTTGGCCCAGGAGACAAGAGACCCAGTACTTC
few	NA	TRBV7-2	TRBJ2-4	14	CASSLVGGLDIQYF	TGTGCCAGCAGCTTAGTCGGGGGTTTAGACATTCAGTACTTC
NA	NA	TRBV14	TRBJ2-3	14	CASSQRLHTDTQYF	TGTGCCAGCAGCCAACGGCTCCACACAGATACGCAGTATTTT
NA	NA	TRBV28	TRBJ2-3	18	CASSPTPGHLPGTDTQYF	TGTGCCAGCAGTCCGACTCCGGGACACCTACCGGGCACAGATACGCAGTATTTT
few	NA	TRBV12-3/TRBV12-4	TRBJ2-5	14	CASSLFGARETQYF	TGTGCCAGCAGTTTATTCGGGGCACGAGAGACCCAGTACTTC
few	NA	TRBV12-3/TRBV12-4	TRBJ1-6	14	CASSPTGFSSPLHF	TGTGCCAGCAGTCCGACAGGTTTTAGTTCACCCCTCCACTTT
many	NA	TRBV4-3	TRBJ2-3	16	CASSQERLRVTDTQYF	TGCGCCAGCAGCCAAGAAAGACTCCGGGTCACAGATACGCAGTATTTT
NA	NA	TRBV25-1	TRBJ1-3	15	CASSTDSGGGNTIYF	TGTGCCAGCAGTACCGACTCGGGTGGTGGAAACACCATATATTTT